A single sample gave rise to the 5 T cell receptor beta chains below, sequenced in a study of blood T cell repertoires in COVID-19. Sequencing was performed with immunoSEQ multiplex PCR; in TCRdb, only in-frame clones are kept and a portion is missing. The repertoire holds approximately 93,000 clones, about 74% seen once, with 3% to 4.5% in the top ten. Input material: peripheral blood. The receptors shown here come from a man aged 65 to 79 with COVID-19, enrolled during active disease.

The chain recombines TRBV5-5 with TRBJ2-7; TRBD1 matches 12 bases. CDR1 is SGHKS and CDR2 is YYEKEE in the germline V gene (reference sequence). V gave up 3 bases and J gave up 4 bases; unmatched junction bases: 2. The CDR3 has 14 amino acids. CDR3 residues: CASSWDRGLYEQYF. The CDR3 DNA reads as TGTGCCAGCAGCTGGGACAGGGGGCTATACGAGCAGTACTTC.

The V and J genes are TRBV5-1 and TRBJ2-3, with 7 bases lining up with TRBD2. V lost 7 bases, J lost 2 bases, and 10 bases stayed unmatched. The V gene's germline CDR1 is SGHRS and CDR2 YFSETQ. The CDR3 has 15 residues. CDR3 sequence (DNA): TGCGCCAGCCAGATACGGGACTACAACACAGATACGCAGTATTTT. Amino acid sequence: CASQIRDYNTDTQYF.

The chain carries TRBV5-4 and TRBJ2-5; 7 bases match TRBD1. Germline V gene data show CDR1 as SGHNT and CDR2 as YYREEE (reference sequence). Trimming cost V 4 bases and J 0 bases; bases outside gene matches: 3. The CDR3 covers 14 residues. CDR3 sequence: CASSPGTDQETQYF. In DNA form, the CDR3 reads TGTGCCAGCAGCCCAGGGACAGACCAAGAGACCCAGTACTTC.

This clone was observed once. The rearrangement uses TRBV11-3 and TRBJ2-1, with 7 bases fitting TRBD1. J gave up 5 bases and V 1 base, and 5 bases lay outside the gene matches. Germline CDR1 is SGHNT and CDR2 is YENEEA. The CDR3 is 15 amino acids. CDR3 region: CASSLAGGLNNEQFF. DNA of the CDR3: TGTGCCAGCAGCTTAGCAGGGGGATTAAACAATGAGCAGTTCTTC.

This clone was recorded only once. The chain uses TRBV2 and TRBJ1-1; no definite D call. Germline CDR1 is SNHLY and CDR2 is FYNNEI. This CDR3 has 11 residues. V gave up 8 bases and J gave up 6 bases, with 10 bases separating them. The CDR3 reads CASRPEAEAFF. The CDR3 DNA is TGTGCCAGCCGTCCGGAGGCTGAAGCTTTCTTT.